This T cell receptor (beta chain) is drawn from a study of blood T cells in healthy people across ages. Study outcomes and limitations: Among long-lived donors, naive CD4+ cells were more numerous and diversity higher than in aged donors. Donor CMV infection status was unknown, possibly confounding age-related changes in expanded clonotypes.

Concerning this clonotype: Its matching antigen is unknown.

Using a J-beta primer mix together with a sample-barcoded 5' primer, a second PCR was run for about 6 to 11 cycles. TCRdb passed the 5' RACE reads through MiXCR, listing each CDR3 protein once. The data contain some 710,000 distinct CDR3 sequences, roughly 20% of them seen just once; the ten biggest clones take up roughly a fifth. Each sample provided at least 5 micrograms of extracted total RNA. Germline-derived CDR1 and CDR2 are SGHDN and FVKESK. Trimming left V 5 bases short and J 6 bases short, with 13 bases between. CDR3 size: 14 residues. The sequencing input was blood. The chain uses TRBV14 and TRBJ2-2; D remains ambiguous. The receptor comes from an older man in good health. In DNA form, the CDR3 reads TGTGCCAGCAGCTCGGCAAGCCCTTCCGGGGAGCTGTTTTTT. Its protein is CASSSASPSGELFF.